The 15 T cell receptor beta chains given below trace back to one sample, sequenced in a study of blood T cell repertoires in COVID-19. TCRdb keeps only in-frame clones here, not all; method: immunoSEQ multiplex PCR. The table records roughly 260,000 clones, more than 85% of them present only once. Sequenced sample: peripheral blood. The receptors here all came from a person aged 18-29 years with COVID-19, enrolled during active disease.

The rearrangement links TRBV4-2 to TRBJ2-2; the D gene is possibly TRBD2 (5 bases). Trimming left V 2 bases short and J 8 bases short, with 18 bases between. The germline V gene has CDR1 LGHNA and CDR2 YNFKEQ. The CDR3 extends over 16 amino acids. CDR3 DNA sequence: TGTGCCAGCAGCCAAAAGGGAGCTGACTTGGCTGGGGAGCTGTTTTTT. Protein sequence: CASSQKGADLAGELFF.

The chain has TRBV14 and TRBJ2-5, with 7 bases aligning to TRBD1. V shed 4 bases, J shed 5 bases, and the junction held 10 bases outside the gene matches. Germline V gene sequence: CDR1 SGHDN, CDR2 FVKESK. CDR3 length: 15 residues. The CDR3 here is CASSPPSQGVETQYF. The CDR3 nucleotides are TGTGCCAGCAGCCCCCCTTCTCAGGGGGTGGAGACCCAGTACTTC. The variable domain in full, completed from reference TRBV14 and TRBJ2-5, reads EAGVTQFPSHSVIEKGQTVTLRCDPISGHDNLYWYRRVMGKEIKFLLHFVKESKQDESGMPNNRFLAERTGGTYSTLKVQPAELEDSGVYFCASSPPSQGVETQYFGPGTRLLVL.

This clone was counted a single time. Additional DNA sequences in this sample encode the identical CDR3. This chain joins TRBV27 and TRBJ2-1; 7 positions match TRBD2. J was trimmed by 0 bases and V by 2 bases; bases with no gene match: 1. Germline CDR1 MNHEY, CDR2 SMNVEV (reference sequence). This CDR3 is built from 15 residues. The CDR3 reads CASSLGGSSYNEQFF. The CDR3 DNA reads TGTGCCAGCAGTTTAGGCGGGAGCTCCTACAATGAGCAGTTCTTC.

The chain has TRBV28 and TRBJ2-7, with D possibly TRBD2 on 5 matching bases. Germline CDR1 and CDR2: MDHEN and SYDVKM. This CDR3 region has 14 residues. V was cut by 10 bases and J by 0 bases, with 16 bases left in between. The CDR3 loop is CATLDRRSSYEQYF. The CDR3 coding sequence is TGTGCCACCCTAGATAGGAGGAGCTCCTACGAGCAGTACTTC. The full variable domain, its missing parts supplied by reference TRBV28 and TRBJ2-7, is DVKVTQSSRYLVKRTGEKVFLECVQDMDHENMFWYRQDPGLGLRLIYFSYDVKMKEKGDIPEGYSVSREKKERFSLILESASTNQTSMYLCATLDRRSSYEQYFGPGTRLTVT.

V gene TRBV5-4 combines with J gene TRBJ2-2; TRBD1 matches at 10 bases. The germline V gene encodes CDR1 SGHNT and CDR2 YYREEE (reference sequence). Trimming cost V 4 bases and J 4 bases; bases outside gene matches: 4. The CDR3 runs 15 residues. The DNA for the CDR3 is TGTGCCAGCAGCCAGGGACAGGGGTTCACCGGGGAGCTGTTTTTT. This gives the protein CASSQGQGFTGELFF.

The J gene is TRBJ2-1, the V gene TRBV11-2, with D unresolved. V dropped 0 bases and J dropped 9 bases, with 9 bases sitting between them. The CDR3 has 13 amino acids. Germline assignment: CDR1 SGHAT and CDR2 FQNNGV. The DNA of the CDR3 is TGTGCCAGCAGCTTAGATTTAGCCTCTGAGCAGTTCTTC. This sequence encodes CASSLDLASEQFF.

The rearrangement joins TRBV11-2 to TRBJ2-4; 8 bases align to TRBD1. V was pared by 5 bases and J by 8 bases, with 8 bases of the junction left unmatched. The V gene's germline CDR1 is SGHAT and CDR2 FQNNGV. CDR3 length equals 14 residues. The CDR3 DNA reads TGTGCCAGCAGCATAGGACAGGGTAGGGACATTCAGTACTTC. Translating gives CASSIGQGRDIQYF.

This clone was found a few times. The rearrangement uses TRBV6-1 and TRBJ2-7, with 11 nucleotides matching TRBD1. Germline V gene lookup returns CDR1 MNHNS and CDR2 SASEGT. V was clipped by 3 bases and J by 3 bases; unmatched bases: 7. The CDR3 contains 16 residues. CDR3 amino acids: CASSDGQGAGHYEQYF. CDR3 DNA sequence: TGTGCCAGCAGTGACGGACAGGGGGCGGGACACTACGAGCAGTACTTC.

The chain couples TRBV29-1 to TRBJ2-1; 7 bases match TRBD2. Per the germline V gene, CDR1 is SQVTM and CDR2 is ANQGSEA. J was trimmed by 0 bases and V by 7 bases; bases with no gene match: 6. The CDR3 sequence is 14 residues long. In DNA, the CDR3 is TGCAGCGCCTTTGCGGGAGCCTCCTACAATGAGCAGTTCTTC. Protein sequence: CSAFAGASYNEQFF.

This rearrangement joins TRBV5-4 to TRBJ2-7; D is perhaps TRBD2 (6 bases). The V and J ends lost 6 bases and 7 bases respectively, with 11 bases between them. Per the germline V gene, CDR1 is SGHNT and CDR2 is YYREEE (reference sequence). The CDR3 totals 11 residues. The CDR3 region is CASTGGGEQYF. CDR3 DNA sequence: TGTGCCAGCACCGGGGGTGGGGAGCAGTACTTC.

The V gene is TRBV6-2 or TRBV6-3, the J gene TRBJ2-7; 13 nucleotides line up with TRBD2. The CDR3 consists of 17 residues. Losses at the gene ends were 2 bases for V and 3 bases for J; bases not matched to a gene: 7. The germline CDR1 and CDR2 sequences are MNHEY and SVGEGT. The CDR3 region is CASSYPPRTSGSYEQYF. CDR3 coding DNA: TGTGCCAGCAGTTACCCGCCTCGGACTAGCGGGAGCTACGAGCAGTACTTC.

The chain has TRBV4-1 and TRBJ2-1, with 7 positions matching TRBD2. Germline V gives CDR1 MGHRA, CDR2 YSYEKL. CDR3 length equals 17 residues. V was clipped by 1 base and J by 0 bases; unmatched bases: 6. The CDR3 DNA reads TGCGCCAGCAGCCAAGTGCCCGGGAGGAGCTCCTACAATGAGCAGTTCTTC. Translation gives CASSQVPGRSSYNEQFF.

V gene TRBV7-9 combines with J gene TRBJ1-1; weak D call: TRBD1 (6 bases). The CDR3 length is 13 residues. V was cut by 5 bases and J by 2 bases, with 9 bases left in between. The germline gives CDR1 SEHNR, CDR2 FQNEAQ (reference sequence). The CDR3: CASSPQGNTEAFF. In nucleotides, the CDR3 is TGTGCCAGCAGCCCACAGGGTAACACTGAAGCTTTCTTT.

The chain employs TRBV30 and TRBJ2-7, with D possibly matching TRBD1 (6 bases). With 5 bases removed from V and 5 bases from J, the gap between germline ends came to 10 bases. There are 11 residues in the CDR3. Germline CDR1 and CDR2: GTSNPN and SVGIG (reference sequence). In DNA, the CDR3 is TGTGCCTGGCACAGGGAGAACGAGCAGTACTTC. Residues: CAWHRENEQYF. Full variable domain (missing parts from reference TRBV30 and TRBJ2-7): SQTIHQWPATLVQPVGSPLSLECTVEGTSNPNLYWYRQAAGRGLQLLFYSVGIGQISSEVPQNLSASRPQDRQFILSSKKLLLSDSGFYLCAWHRENEQYFGPGTRLTVT.

This chain connects TRBV12-3 or TRBV12-4 to TRBJ2-7, with D maybe TRBD1 (6 bases). This CDR3 has 13 residues. Between the trimmed V and J ends, which lost 7 bases and 6 bases, there was a span of 16 bases. The CDR3 is CASTTGLPFEQYF. CDR3 nucleotides: TGTGCCAGCACCACAGGGTTACCTTTCGAGCAGTACTTC.